This entry features one TCR beta chain sequence. The target antigen is unknown. This record comes from a study of T cell responses to AZD1222 COVID-19 vaccine. Method: immunoSEQ multiplex PCR; TCRdb's copy keeps in-frame clones and lacks some. The sample yields 85,000 to 90,000 clones, roughly 87% seen once. General study points: Of the AZD1222 recipients, only five or six were seropositive at baseline. CD4 TCRs linked to vaccination spanned spike, dominating at 160-218 and 743-854.

This CDR3 contains 14 residues. V was cut by 2 bases and J by 5 bases, with 12 bases left in between. Germline V CDR1 and CDR2: MNHEY, SMNVEV (reference sequence). The sequence derives from an adult who received the AZD1222 COVID-19 vaccine. The V gene is TRBV27, the J gene TRBJ2-5; maybe TRBD2 (5 bases). Sample: peripheral blood, taken 28 days after the second AZD1222 dose. Here the CDR3 reads CASSLLPGWETQYF. DNA of the CDR3: TGTGCCAGCAGTTTACTCCCGGGGTGGGAGACCCAGTACTTC.